This TCR beta chain was identified in a study of blood T cell repertoires in COVID-19. Study-wide context: Both acute and convalescent COVID-19 samples were obtained from the United States, Italy and Spain. PBMCs, B-cell-depleted T cells, or T cells were the source of the cDNA or gDNA that made up the material.

Trimming took off 4 bases at V and 7 bases at J, with 13 bases between the two ends. The CDR3 is 12 residues long. Looked up from germline, CDR1 is GTSNPN and CDR2 is SVGIG (reference sequence). Some clones are missing from TCRdb's copy, which holds only in-frame ones; the method was immunoSEQ multiplex PCR. This table holds roughly 70,000 clones, roughly 80% found once. The chain uses TRBV30 and TRBJ1-2, with D possibly matching TRBD1 (6 bases). This sequence originates from a woman at least 80 years old with active or convalescent COVID-19. The sequencing input was peripheral blood. The CDR3 nucleotides read TGTGCCTGGATAGGGGGGGCGGGTGGCTACACCTTC. Its protein product is CAWIGGAGGYTF.